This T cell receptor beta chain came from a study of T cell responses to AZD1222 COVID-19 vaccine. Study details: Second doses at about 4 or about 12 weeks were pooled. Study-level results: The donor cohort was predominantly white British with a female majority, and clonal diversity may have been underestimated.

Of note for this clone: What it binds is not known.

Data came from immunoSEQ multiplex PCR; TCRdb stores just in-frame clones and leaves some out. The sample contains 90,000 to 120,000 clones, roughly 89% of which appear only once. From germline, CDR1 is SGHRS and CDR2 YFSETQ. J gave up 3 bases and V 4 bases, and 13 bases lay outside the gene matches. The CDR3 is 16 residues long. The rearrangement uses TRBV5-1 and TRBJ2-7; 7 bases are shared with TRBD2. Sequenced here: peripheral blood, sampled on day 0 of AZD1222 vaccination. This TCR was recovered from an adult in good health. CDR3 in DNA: TGCGCCAGCAGCGACGAGGGCAGATCGGGGGGCTACGAGCAGTACTTC. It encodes CASSDEGRSGGYEQYF.